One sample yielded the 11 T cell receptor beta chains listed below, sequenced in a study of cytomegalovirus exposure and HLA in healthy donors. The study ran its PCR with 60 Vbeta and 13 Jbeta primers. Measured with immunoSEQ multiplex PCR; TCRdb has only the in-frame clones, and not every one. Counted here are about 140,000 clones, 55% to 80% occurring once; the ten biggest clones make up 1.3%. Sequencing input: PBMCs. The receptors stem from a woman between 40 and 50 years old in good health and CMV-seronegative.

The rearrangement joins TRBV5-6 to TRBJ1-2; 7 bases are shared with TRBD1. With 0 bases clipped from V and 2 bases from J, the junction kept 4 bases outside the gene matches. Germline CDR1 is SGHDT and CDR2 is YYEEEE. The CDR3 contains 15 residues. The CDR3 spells CASSLAGRGNYGYTF. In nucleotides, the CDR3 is TGTGCCAGCAGCTTGGCGGGCAGGGGGAACTATGGCTACACCTTC. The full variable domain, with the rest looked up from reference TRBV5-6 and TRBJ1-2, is DAGVTQSPTHLIKTRGQQVTLRCSPKSGHDTVSWYQQALGQGPQFIFQYYEEEERQRGNFPDRFSGHQFPNYSSELNVNALLLGDSALYLCASSLAGRGNYGYTFGSGTRLTVV.

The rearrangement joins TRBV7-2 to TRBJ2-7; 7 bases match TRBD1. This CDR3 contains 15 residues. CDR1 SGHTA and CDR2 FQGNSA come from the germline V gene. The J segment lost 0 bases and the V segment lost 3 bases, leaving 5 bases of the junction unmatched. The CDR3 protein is CASSLNRGFSYEQYV. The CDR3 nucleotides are TGTGCCAGCAGCTTGAACAGGGGATTCTCCTACGAGCAGTACGTC.

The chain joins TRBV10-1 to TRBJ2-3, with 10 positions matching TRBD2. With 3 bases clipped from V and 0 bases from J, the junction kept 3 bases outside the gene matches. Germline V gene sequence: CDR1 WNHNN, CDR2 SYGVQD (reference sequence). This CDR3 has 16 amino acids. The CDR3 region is CASSDQRGGSTDTQYF. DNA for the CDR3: TGCGCCAGCAGTGACCAGCGGGGGGGAAGCACAGATACGCAGTATTTT.

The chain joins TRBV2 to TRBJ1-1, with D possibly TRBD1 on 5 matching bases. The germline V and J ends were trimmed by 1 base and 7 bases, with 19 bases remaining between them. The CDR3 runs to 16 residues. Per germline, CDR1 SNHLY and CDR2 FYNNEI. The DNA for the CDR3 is TGTGCCAGCAGTGAAGAATTTAGTGCAGGGAAAGTTGAAGCTTTCTTT. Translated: CASSEEFSAGKVEAFF.

The CDR3 loop is CATSREAVQETQYF. DNA of the CDR3: TGTGCCACCAGCAGAGAGGCGGTCCAAGAGACCCAGTACTTC. The V gene is TRBV15, the J gene TRBJ2-5; D is unresolved. V was clipped by 0 bases and J by 1 base, with 6 bases between them. Germline CDR1 reads LNHNV; CDR2 reads YYDKDF (reference sequence). This CDR3 region has 14 residues.

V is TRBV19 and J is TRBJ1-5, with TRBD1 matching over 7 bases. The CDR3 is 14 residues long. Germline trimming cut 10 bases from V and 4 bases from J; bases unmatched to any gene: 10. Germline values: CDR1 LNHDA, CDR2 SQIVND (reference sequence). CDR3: CATAPGQVNQPQHF. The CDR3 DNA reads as TGTGCCACTGCCCCCGGACAGGTTAATCAGCCCCAGCATTTT.

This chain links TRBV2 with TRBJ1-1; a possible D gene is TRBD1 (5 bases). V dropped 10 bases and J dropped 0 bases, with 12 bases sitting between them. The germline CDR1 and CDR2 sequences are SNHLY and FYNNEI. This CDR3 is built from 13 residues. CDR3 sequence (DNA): TGTGCCACTCAACAGGTTATGAACACTGAAGCTTTCTTT. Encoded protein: CATQQVMNTEAFF.

The DNA of the CDR3 is TGTGCCAGCAGCTTAGACGTGGGACTCTATGGCTACACCTTC. This translates into CASSLDVGLYGYTF. The V gene is TRBV7-9, the J gene TRBJ1-2; D possibly corresponds to TRBD1 (5 bases). The CDR3 consists of 14 residues. Germline CDR1 reads SEHNR; CDR2 reads FQNEAQ (reference sequence). Trimming removed 1 base from V and 4 bases from J, with 10 bases in between.

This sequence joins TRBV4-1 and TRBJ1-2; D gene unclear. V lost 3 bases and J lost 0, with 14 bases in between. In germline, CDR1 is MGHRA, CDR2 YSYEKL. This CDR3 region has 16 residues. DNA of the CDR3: TGCGCCAGCAGCCACGATATGCCGGGAACTAACTATGGCTACACCTTC. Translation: CASSHDMPGTNYGYTF.

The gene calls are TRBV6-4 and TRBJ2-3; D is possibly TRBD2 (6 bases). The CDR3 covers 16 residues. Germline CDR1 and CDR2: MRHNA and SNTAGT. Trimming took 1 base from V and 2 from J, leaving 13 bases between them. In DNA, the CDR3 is TGTGCCAGCAGTGACTGGGGGAGGAGGTACACAGATACGCAGTATTTT. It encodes CASSDWGRRYTDTQYF.

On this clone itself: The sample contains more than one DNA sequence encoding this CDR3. The CDR3 loop reads CASSLVRDTEAFF. The CDR3 nucleotides are TGTGCCAGCAGCTTAGTTCGTGACACTGAAGCTTTCTTT. The V gene is TRBV7-9, the J gene TRBJ1-1; D gene unclear. This CDR3 spans 13 amino acids. Germline V gives CDR1 SEHNR, CDR2 FQNEAQ (reference sequence). Trimming left V 1 base short and J 3 bases short, with 6 bases between.